These T cell receptor beta chains were read from a single sample in a study of blood T cell repertoires in COVID-19. TCRdb's table, derived via immunoSEQ multiplex PCR, lists solely in-frame clones and lacks some. Altogether about 200,000 clones are present, just over 85% being singletons, with the ten largest covering almost 4.5%. The specimen was peripheral blood. The source of these receptors is a man aged 45 to 65 with acute or convalescent COVID-19. Both conserved end residues are part of each CDR3. The size entry is marked missing in some rows and otherwise reads once, few, many or a size class.

v_call: TRBV6-5; j_call: TRBJ1-2; clone_size: NA; cdr3_aa: CASKGTAKPSGYTF
v_call: TRBV7-9; j_call: TRBJ1-1; clone_size: NA; cdr3_aa: CASSSGQATNTEAFF
v_call: TRBV5-5; j_call: TRBJ2-7; clone_size: NA; cdr3_aa: CASSWGQPREQYF
v_call: TRBV5-1; j_call: TRBJ1-1; clone_size: NA; cdr3_aa: CASSPLGVTEAFF
v_call: TRBV7-2; j_call: TRBJ2-3; clone_size: NA; cdr3_aa: CASSSYSNTQYF
v_call: TRBV5-1; j_call: TRBJ2-7; clone_size: NA; cdr3_aa: CASNGGGGRYEQYF
v_call: TRBV7-3; j_call: TRBJ2-6; clone_size: NA; cdr3_aa: CASSQMAGANVLTF
v_call: TRBV12-3/TRBV12-4; j_call: TRBJ2-7; clone_size: NA; cdr3_aa: CASRPDHGAEQYF
v_call: TRBV10-2; j_call: TRBJ2-2; clone_size: NA; cdr3_aa: CASSEQGASTGELFF
v_call: TRBV3-1/TRBV3-2; j_call: TRBJ1-3; clone_size: NA; cdr3_aa: CASSQGLTGNTIYF
v_call: TRBV27; j_call: TRBJ1-2; clone_size: NA; cdr3_aa: CASSSQGADYGYTF
v_call: TRBV18; j_call: TRBJ2-5; clone_size: NA; cdr3_aa: CASSSLQLGNQETQYF
v_call: TRBV5-1; j_call: TRBJ2-1; clone_size: NA; cdr3_aa: CASSEGGQGNYEQFF
v_call: TRBV19; j_call: TRBJ2-1; clone_size: NA; cdr3_aa: CASRTKTGGYNEQFF
v_call: TRBV3-1/TRBV3-2; j_call: TRBJ1-5; clone_size: NA; cdr3_aa: CASSHGGGPDESNQPQHF
v_call: TRBV5-1; j_call: TRBJ1-4; clone_size: once; cdr3_aa: CASSPLGTGVEKLFF
v_call: TRBV9; j_call: TRBJ1-2; clone_size: NA; cdr3_aa: CASSVSGGTSGYTF
v_call: TRBV4-1; j_call: TRBJ1-5; clone_size: NA; cdr3_aa: CASSHRGHDSNQPQHF
v_call: TRBV18; j_call: TRBJ1-6; clone_size: few; cdr3_aa: CASSQDRRNSPLHF
v_call: TRBV7-9; j_call: TRBJ1-1; clone_size: NA; cdr3_aa: CASSLEWLNTEAFF
v_call: TRBV6-1; j_call: TRBJ2-3; clone_size: NA; cdr3_aa: CASSDYGVTDTQYF
v_call: TRBV4-1; j_call: TRBJ1-6; clone_size: NA; cdr3_aa: CASSRGQGGNSPLHF
v_call: TRBV18; j_call: TRBJ1-1; clone_size: NA; cdr3_aa: CASSPPTGVRNTEAFF